Sequencing of this T cell receptor beta chain was carried out in a study of blood T cell repertoires in COVID-19. As for the study in general: Researchers got acute and convalescent COVID-19 samples from the United States, Italy and Spain. T cells, B-cell-depleted T cells, or PBMCs provided the cDNA or gDNA that served as material.

In the original workflow: By means of reference gene primer amplification, nucleated cell counts were estimated. The assay was immunoSEQ multiplex PCR, and TCRdb's table has in-frame clones only and misses some. V and J calls and clone size follow that table, whereas D and trimming were derived from the DNA. Here the sample spans 250,000 to 300,000 clones, roughly nine tenths being singletons. The CDR3 spans 15 residues. CDR1 MRHNA and CDR2 SNTAGT come from the germline V gene. Deletions cut 3 bases from V and 7 bases from J, with 16 bases between. The V and J genes are TRBV6-4 and TRBJ2-1, with a possible D match to TRBD1 (7 bases). This receptor was identified in a man aged 45-65 years with acute or convalescent COVID-19. Sequencing was carried out using peripheral blood. In DNA form, the CDR3 reads TGTGCCAGCAGTGAAGGGCAGGGGGGTGGAAATGAGCAGTTCTTC. Its translation: CASSEGQGGGNEQFF.